Listed below are T cell receptor beta chains from one sample, sequenced in a study of CD8 T cells in Susac syndrome. TCRdb redid the calling of the immunoSEQ multiplex PCR reads with MiXCR, one entry per CDR3 protein. The sample has about 53,000 distinct CDR3 sequences; about 95% are singletons. The specimen sequenced was CD8+ T cells from PBMCs. The receptor set was obtained from a human donor with Susac syndrome. Each CDR3 is given with its conserved first and last residue. Fields, in order: V gene, J gene, clone size, D gene, CDR3 DNA, CDR3 protein. D genes are given only for firm matches. A row's size may be missing; if present it is once, few, many or a size class.

TRBV29-1	TRBJ1-2	-	TRBD1	TGCAGCGTTGTGTTGGCAGGACAGGGGAGCTATGGCTACACCTTC	CSVVLAGQGSYGYTF
TRBV6-4	TRBJ2-5	once	TRBD1	TGTGCCAGCAGTGGGGACAGGGAAGAGACCCAGTACTTC	CASSGDREETQYF
TRBV6-1	TRBJ2-3	-	TRBD2	TGTGCCAGCAGTCTTACAGGGCGGGGGGGCACAGATACGCAGTATTTT	CASSLTGRGGTDTQYF
TRBV2	TRBJ2-1	few	-	TGTGCCAGCAGTGAGGAATACAATGAGCAGTTCTTC	CASSEEYNEQFF
TRBV10-2	TRBJ2-2	-	TRBD1	TGCGCCAGCGAGCAGGGGGCCGGCGGGGAGCTGTTTTTT	CASEQGAGGELFF
TRBV27	TRBJ2-7	-	-	TGTGCCAGCAGGGACAGTCCCTACGAGCAGTACTTC	CASRDSPYEQYF
TRBV29-1	TRBJ2-2	-	TRBD2	TGCAGCGCCCTAGCGGCGAACACCGGGGAGCTGTTTTTT	CSALAANTGELFF
TRBV27	TRBJ2-5	-	TRBD1	TGTGCCAGCAGTCCACCCCCTCCAGGGGGAGAGACCCAGTACTTC	CASSPPPPGGETQYF
TRBV6-2/TRBV6-3	TRBJ2-5	-	-	TGTGCCAGCCGGACTACCCCTCAAGAGACCCAGTACTTC	CASRTTPQETQYF
TRBV4-3	TRBJ1-1	-	-	TGCGCCAGCAGCCAAGATAAGGGGGCTGAAGCTTTCTTT	CASSQDKGAEAFF
TRBV4-1	TRBJ2-7	-	-	TGCGCCAGCAGCCAAGTAACAGGGAGAAGGGGAGAGCAGTACTTC	CASSQVTGRRGEQYF
TRBV12-3/TRBV12-4	TRBJ1-2	-	-	TGTGCCAGCAGTTTCCAGGGCCCCTATGGCTACACCTTC	CASSFQGPYGYTF
TRBV3-1	TRBJ2-1	-	-	TGTGCCAGCAGCCAAGATCCAGGGGAAGTCCAGTTCTTC	CASSQDPGEVQFF
TRBV7-2	TRBJ1-6	once	TRBD1	TGTGCCGGGGGAGAACAGGGGAGTTATAATTCACCCCTCCACTTT	CAGGEQGSYNSPLHF
TRBV30	TRBJ2-5	-	-	TGTGCCTGGAGCCGGGGTTCTGTACGGTTCCAAGAGACCCAGTACTTC	CAWSRGSVRFQETQYF
TRBV5-1	TRBJ2-2	-	TRBD2	TGCGCCAGCAGCACCGGACTAGCGGGGAACACCGGGGAGCTGTTTTTT	CASSTGLAGNTGELFF
TRBV5-4	TRBJ2-7	-	-	TGTGCCAGCAGCTTTAACGGCGAGCAGTACTTC	CASSFNGEQYF
TRBV28	TRBJ2-5	-	TRBD2	TGTGCCAGCCACCCTTTGGTCCCCTCCCGGGGGGGAGGGGAGACCCAGTACTTC	CASHPLVPSRGGGETQYF
TRBV3-1	TRBJ1-3	once	-	TGTGCCAGCAGTCGACCGGCAGGGGCCCACTCTGGAAACACCATATATTTT	CASSRPAGAHSGNTIYF
TRBV20-1	TRBJ1-5	-	-	TGCAGTGCTAGGCAAGGGGTCGGGCAGCCCCAGCATTTT	CSARQGVGQPQHF
TRBV29-1	TRBJ2-7	-	TRBD2	TGCAGCGGAGCGGGGGGCCCTTCCTACGAGCAGTACTTC	CSGAGGPSYEQYF
TRBV12-3/TRBV12-4	TRBJ2-5	-	-	TGTGCCAGCACCCCGGGGGTGGGAGGGACCCAGTACTTC	CASTPGVGGTQYF
TRBV2	TRBJ2-2	-	-	TGTGCCAGCAGTGTGATCGGAGAGCTGTTTTTT	CASSVIGELFF
TRBV12-3/TRBV12-4	TRBJ2-7	few	-	TGTGCCAGCAGTTTAACGGATTCCTACGAGCAGTACTTC	CASSLTDSYEQYF
TRBV28	TRBJ2-1	-	-	TGTGCCAGCAGCTATCTACTAGGCTCCTACAATGAGCAGTTCTTC	CASSYLLGSYNEQFF
TRBV5-1	TRBJ1-6	-	-	TGCGCCAGCAGCTTGGGGGACCGTGGATCACCCCTCCACTTT	CASSLGDRGSPLHF
TRBV15	TRBJ2-3	-	-	TGTGCCACCAGCAGAGATGGGAGAGCAGATACGCAGTATTTT	CATSRDGRADTQYF
TRBV24-1	TRBJ1-5	-	-	TGTGCCACCAGTGATCAACTGACAGGAGATCAGCCCCAGCATTTT	CATSDQLTGDQPQHF
TRBV12-3/TRBV12-4	TRBJ2-1	-	TRBD2	TGTGCCAGCAGTTTATACGGGGGGGCCAGCTACAATGAGCAGTTCTTC	CASSLYGGASYNEQFF
TRBV12-3/TRBV12-4	TRBJ2-7	-	-	TGTGCCACCTCGCCCGGCCACGAGCAGTACTTC	CATSPGHEQYF
TRBV4-3	TRBJ1-2	-	TRBD1	TGCGCCAGCAGCCAAGAGTGGGACAGTCGACTCTATGGCTACACCTTC	CASSQEWDSRLYGYTF
TRBV5-6	TRBJ1-2	-	-	TGTGCCAGCAGCTTGCGGGGGGCGGCATGGGGCTACACCTTC	CASSLRGAAWGYTF
TRBV5-1	TRBJ1-2	-	-	TGCGCCAGCAGCTTGGATAACAGGAACTATGGCTACACCTTC	CASSLDNRNYGYTF
TRBV6-5	TRBJ2-2	-	-	TGTGCCAGCTGGTCGGGGTCCGGGGAGCTGTTTTTT	CASWSGSGELFF
TRBV12-3/TRBV12-4	TRBJ1-5	-	-	TGTGCCAGCAGGGGGGGGCACCGACAGCCCCAGCATTTT	CASRGGHRQPQHF
TRBV23-1	TRBJ1-1	-	-	TGCGCCAGCAGTCAGGGAGGGAACACTGAAGCTTTCTTT	CASSQGGNTEAFF
TRBV11-2	TRBJ1-5	-	-	TGTGCCAGCAGCTTAGGGCTGGGATATACTCAGCCCCAGCATTTT	CASSLGLGYTQPQHF
TRBV4-3	TRBJ2-1	-	TRBD2	TGCGCCAGCAGCCAAACTTTCACTAGCGGGGGGGCCTACAATGAGCAGTTCTTC	CASSQTFTSGGAYNEQFF
TRBV29-1	TRBJ2-7	-	TRBD2	TGCAGCGTGTGGACTAGCGGTTACGAGCAGTACTTC	CSVWTSGYEQYF
TRBV2	TRBJ1-2	once	-	TGTGCCAGCAGAAAGATCCGGGATCCTAACTATGGCTACACCTTC	CASRKIRDPNYGYTF
TRBV30	TRBJ2-1	-	-	TGTGCCTGGAGGGTACAGGGACGTGAGCAGTTCTTC	CAWRVQGREQFF
TRBV19	TRBJ2-3	-	-	TGTGCCAGTAGTTGGACAGATTCTAGCACAGATACGCAGTATTTT	CASSWTDSSTDTQYF
TRBV6-5	TRBJ2-4	-	-	TGTGCCAGCAGAAAGGGATCGGGGAAAAACATTCAGTACTTC	CASRKGSGKNIQYF
TRBV27	TRBJ2-7	-	TRBD2	TGTGCCAGCAGCGTCGGGGGGGAATCCTACGAGCAGTACTTC	CASSVGGESYEQYF
TRBV29-1	TRBJ2-1	-	-	TGCAGCGTTGAGACGGACACGAGCTACAATGAGCAGTTCTTC	CSVETDTSYNEQFF
TRBV28	TRBJ2-2	-	-	TGTGCCAGCTGGGAGACTCGAGACACCGGGGAGCTGTTTTTT	CASWETRDTGELFF
TRBV19	TRBJ1-1	once	-	TGTGCCAGTAATTGGGGTACGTCCGTTGAAGCTTTCTTT	CASNWGTSVEAFF
TRBV9	TRBJ2-3	-	-	TGTGCCAGCAGCGCGCGCGCCGGCTTGGATACGCAGTATTTT	CASSARAGLDTQYF
TRBV29-1	TRBJ1-2	-	-	TGCAGCGTTGAAGAGGTGGGCTACACCTTC	CSVEEVGYTF
TRBV14	TRBJ1-2	-	TRBD1	TGTGCCAGCAGCCAAGTCCTTCCGGGACAGGGGGTAACCTTC	CASSQVLPGQGVTF
TRBV15	TRBJ1-5	-	-	TGTGCCACCAGCGCCGGGACATCTTATAGCAATCAGCCCCAGCATTTT	CATSAGTSYSNQPQHF
TRBV14	TRBJ2-3	few	TRBD2	TGTGCCAGCAGCCATCCAATACTAGCGGGCCAAGGGAATGGAGATACGCAGTATTTT	CASSHPILAGQGNGDTQYF
TRBV3-1	TRBJ2-7	once	-	TGTGCCAGCAGCCAGTCAGGAACGGGGAATCTTTACGAGCAGTACTTC	CASSQSGTGNLYEQYF
TRBV5-1	TRBJ2-3	-	-	TGCGCCAGCCGAAGCGCGTTCACAGATACGCAGTATTTT	CASRSAFTDTQYF
TRBV3-1	TRBJ1-2	-	-	TGTGCCAGCAGCCAAGATCTGGGAAGCGGCTACACCTTC	CASSQDLGSGYTF
TRBV30	TRBJ2-5	-	-	TGTGCCTCGGGTCGTAGGCAGGGAGCAGGAGAGACCCAGTACTTC	CASGRRQGAGETQYF